This TCR beta chain was sequenced during a study of OX40 agonist ivuxolimab in advanced cancers. Background on the study: Ivuxolimab, an antibody acting as an agonist of OX40 (CD134), was used to treat patients. Study-wide findings and caveats: Determination of antigen specificity was not performed for the expanded peripheral T cells.

Turning to this clone: Its antigen is not known.

TCRdb keeps only in-frame clones here, not all; method: immunoSEQ multiplex PCR. The sample shows approximately 74,000 clones, 90% of them seen only once. Trimming removed 1 base from V and 3 bases from J, with 8 bases in between. The CDR3 has 14 amino acids. Germline V gene data show CDR1 as LGHNA and CDR2 as YSLEER. The chain employs TRBV4-3 and TRBJ2-3; tentatively, D is TRBD2 (5 bases). The input for sequencing was CD4+ or CD8+ T cells sorted from blood, taken in a trial of the OX40 agonist ivuxolimab. The TCR sequence derives from an adult with an advanced solid tumor such as melanoma, head and neck, liver or kidney cancer. CDR3 region: CASSQGRGTDTQYF. In DNA, the CDR3 is TGCGCCAGCAGCCAAGGCCGGGGAACAGATACGCAGTATTTT.